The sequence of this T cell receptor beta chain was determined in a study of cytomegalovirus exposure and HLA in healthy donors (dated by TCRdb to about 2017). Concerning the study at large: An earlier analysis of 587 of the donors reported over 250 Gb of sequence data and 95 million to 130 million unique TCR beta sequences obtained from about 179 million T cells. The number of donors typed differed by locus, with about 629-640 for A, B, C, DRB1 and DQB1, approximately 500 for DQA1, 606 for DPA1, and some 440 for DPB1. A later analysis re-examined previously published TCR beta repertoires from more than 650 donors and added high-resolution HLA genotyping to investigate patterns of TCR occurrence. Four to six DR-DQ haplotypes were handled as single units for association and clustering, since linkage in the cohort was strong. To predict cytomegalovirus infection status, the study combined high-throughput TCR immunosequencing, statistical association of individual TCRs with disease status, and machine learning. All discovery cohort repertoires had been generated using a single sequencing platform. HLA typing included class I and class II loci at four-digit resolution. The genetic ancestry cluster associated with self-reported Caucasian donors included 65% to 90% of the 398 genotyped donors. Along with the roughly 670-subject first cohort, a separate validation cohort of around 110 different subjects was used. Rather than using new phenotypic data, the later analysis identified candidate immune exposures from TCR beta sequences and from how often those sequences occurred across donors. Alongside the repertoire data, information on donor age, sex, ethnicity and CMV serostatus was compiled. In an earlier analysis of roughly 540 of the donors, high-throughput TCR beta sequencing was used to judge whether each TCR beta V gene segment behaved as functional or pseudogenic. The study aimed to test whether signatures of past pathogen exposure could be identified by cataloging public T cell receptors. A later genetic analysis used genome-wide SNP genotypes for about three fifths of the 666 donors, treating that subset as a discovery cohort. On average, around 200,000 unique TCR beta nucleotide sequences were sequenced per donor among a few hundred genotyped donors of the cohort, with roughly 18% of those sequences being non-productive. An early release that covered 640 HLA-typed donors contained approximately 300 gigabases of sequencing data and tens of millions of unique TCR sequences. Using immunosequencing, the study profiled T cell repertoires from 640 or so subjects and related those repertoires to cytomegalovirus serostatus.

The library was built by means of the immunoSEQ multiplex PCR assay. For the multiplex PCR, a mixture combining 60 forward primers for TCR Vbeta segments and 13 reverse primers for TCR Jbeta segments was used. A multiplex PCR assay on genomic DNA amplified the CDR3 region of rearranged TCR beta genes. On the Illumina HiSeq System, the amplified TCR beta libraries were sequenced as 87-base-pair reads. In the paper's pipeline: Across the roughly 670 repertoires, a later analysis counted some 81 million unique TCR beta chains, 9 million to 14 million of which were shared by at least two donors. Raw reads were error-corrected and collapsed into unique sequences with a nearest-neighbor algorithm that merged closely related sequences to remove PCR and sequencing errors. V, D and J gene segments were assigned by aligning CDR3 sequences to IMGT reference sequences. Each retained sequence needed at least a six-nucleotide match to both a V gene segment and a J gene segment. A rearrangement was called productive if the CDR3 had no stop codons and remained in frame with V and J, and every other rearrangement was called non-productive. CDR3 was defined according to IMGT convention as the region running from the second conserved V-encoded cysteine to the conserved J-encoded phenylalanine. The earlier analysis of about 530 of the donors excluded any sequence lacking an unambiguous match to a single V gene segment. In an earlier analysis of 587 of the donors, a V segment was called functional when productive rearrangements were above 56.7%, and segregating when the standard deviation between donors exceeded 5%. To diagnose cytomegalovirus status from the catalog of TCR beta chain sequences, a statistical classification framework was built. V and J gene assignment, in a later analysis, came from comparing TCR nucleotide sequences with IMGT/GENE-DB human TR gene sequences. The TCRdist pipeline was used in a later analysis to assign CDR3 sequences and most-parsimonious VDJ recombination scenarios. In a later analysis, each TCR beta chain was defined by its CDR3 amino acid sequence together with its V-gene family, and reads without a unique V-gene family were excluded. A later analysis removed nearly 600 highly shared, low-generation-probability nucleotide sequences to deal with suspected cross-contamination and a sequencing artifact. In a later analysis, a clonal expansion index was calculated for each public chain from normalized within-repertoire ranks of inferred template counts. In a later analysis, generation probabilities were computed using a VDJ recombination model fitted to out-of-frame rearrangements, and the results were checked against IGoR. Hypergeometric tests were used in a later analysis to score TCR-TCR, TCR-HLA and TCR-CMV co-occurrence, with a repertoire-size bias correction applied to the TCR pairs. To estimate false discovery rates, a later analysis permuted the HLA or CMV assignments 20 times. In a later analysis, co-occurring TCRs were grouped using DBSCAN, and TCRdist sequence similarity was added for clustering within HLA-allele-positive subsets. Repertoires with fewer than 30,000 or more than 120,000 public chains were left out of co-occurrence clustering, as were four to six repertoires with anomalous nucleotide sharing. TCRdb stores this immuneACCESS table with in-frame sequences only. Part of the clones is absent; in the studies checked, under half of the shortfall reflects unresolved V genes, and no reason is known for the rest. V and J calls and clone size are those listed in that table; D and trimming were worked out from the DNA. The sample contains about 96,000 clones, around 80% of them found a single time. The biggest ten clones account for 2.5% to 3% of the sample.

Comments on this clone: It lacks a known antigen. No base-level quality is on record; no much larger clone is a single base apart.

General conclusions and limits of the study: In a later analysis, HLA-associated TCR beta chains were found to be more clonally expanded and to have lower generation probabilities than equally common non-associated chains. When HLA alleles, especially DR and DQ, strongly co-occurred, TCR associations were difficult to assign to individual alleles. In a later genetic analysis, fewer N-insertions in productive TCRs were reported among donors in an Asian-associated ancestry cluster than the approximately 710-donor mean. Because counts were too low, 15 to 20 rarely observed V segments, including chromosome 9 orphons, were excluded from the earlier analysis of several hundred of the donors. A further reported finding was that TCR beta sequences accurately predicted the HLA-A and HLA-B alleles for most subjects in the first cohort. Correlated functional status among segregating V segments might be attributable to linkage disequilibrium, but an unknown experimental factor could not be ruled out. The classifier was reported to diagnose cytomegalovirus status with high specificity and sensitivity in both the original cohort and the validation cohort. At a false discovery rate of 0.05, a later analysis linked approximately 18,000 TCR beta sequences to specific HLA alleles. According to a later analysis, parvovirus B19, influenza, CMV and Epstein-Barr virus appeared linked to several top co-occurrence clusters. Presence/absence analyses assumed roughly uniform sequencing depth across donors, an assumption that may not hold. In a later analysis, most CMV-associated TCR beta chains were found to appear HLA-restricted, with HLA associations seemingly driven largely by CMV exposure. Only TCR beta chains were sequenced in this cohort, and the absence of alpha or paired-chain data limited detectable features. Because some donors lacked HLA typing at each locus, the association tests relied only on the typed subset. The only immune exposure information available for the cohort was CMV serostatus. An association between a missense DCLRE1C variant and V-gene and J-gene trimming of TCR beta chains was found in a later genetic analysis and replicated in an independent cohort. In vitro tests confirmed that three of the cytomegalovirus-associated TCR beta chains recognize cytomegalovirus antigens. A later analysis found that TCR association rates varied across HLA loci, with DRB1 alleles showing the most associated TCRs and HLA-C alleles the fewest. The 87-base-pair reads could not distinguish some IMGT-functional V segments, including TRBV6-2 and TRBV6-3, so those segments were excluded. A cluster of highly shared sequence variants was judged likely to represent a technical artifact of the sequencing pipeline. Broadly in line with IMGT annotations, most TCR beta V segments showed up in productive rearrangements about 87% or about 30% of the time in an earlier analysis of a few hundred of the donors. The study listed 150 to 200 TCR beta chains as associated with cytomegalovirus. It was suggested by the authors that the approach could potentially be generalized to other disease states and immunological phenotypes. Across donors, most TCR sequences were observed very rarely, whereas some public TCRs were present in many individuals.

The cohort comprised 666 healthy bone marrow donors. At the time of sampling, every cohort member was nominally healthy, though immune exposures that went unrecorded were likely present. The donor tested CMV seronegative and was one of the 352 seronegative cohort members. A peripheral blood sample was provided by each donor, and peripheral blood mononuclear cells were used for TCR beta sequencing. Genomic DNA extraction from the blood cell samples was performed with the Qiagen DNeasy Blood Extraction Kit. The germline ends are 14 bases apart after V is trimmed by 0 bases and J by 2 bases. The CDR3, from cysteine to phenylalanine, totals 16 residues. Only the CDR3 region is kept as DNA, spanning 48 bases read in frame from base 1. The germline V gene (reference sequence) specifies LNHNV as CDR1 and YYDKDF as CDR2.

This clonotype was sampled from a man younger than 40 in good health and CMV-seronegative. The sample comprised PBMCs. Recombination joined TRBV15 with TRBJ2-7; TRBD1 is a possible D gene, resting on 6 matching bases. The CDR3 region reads CATSRDGTGTPYEQYF. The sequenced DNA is TGTGCCACCAGCAGAGATGGAACAGGGACCCCCTACGAGCAGTACTTC.